This T cell receptor (beta chain) appears in the sequencing data of a study of a mutant IDH1 vaccine in newly diagnosed glioma (dated by TCRdb to 2020 to 2022). Describing the broader study: Eight vaccinations were administered to patients in weeks 1, 3, 5, 7, 11, 15, 19 and 23, corresponding to visits V03 through V10. Vaccination started 4-6 weeks after radiotherapy alone, or was given together with temozolomide cycles in the groups whose treatment included chemotherapy. Of the approximately 30 treated patients, roughly 62% were male and approximately 40% were female, and the mean age was approximately 40 years. Before enrollment, most patients had been given radiochemotherapy with temozolomide as standard therapy, while the rest had received either radiotherapy alone or temozolomide alone. Peripheral blood was drawn at six visits: V03 (baseline), V05, V07, V10, V12 and V13. Longitudinal TCRB deep sequencing was done for 25 treated patients, wherever samples were available for exploratory analyses.

The receptor library was made with the immunoSEQ multiplex PCR assay. The hsTCRB Kit was used according to the manufacturer's protocol to amplify rearranged TCR beta chain sequences. An Illumina MiSeq was used to sequence the TCRB libraries. The study's own analysis went as follows. The kit vendor's proprietary platform handled demultiplexing, trimming and gene mapping. TCRdb mirrors the immuneACCESS table, restricted to in-frame sequences. Some clones are absent from its copies; in checked studies, under half trace to an unresolved V gene, and the reason for the others is unknown. V and J calls and clone size are given by that table; D and trimming were obtained from the DNA. The sample table holds about 36,000 clones, of which 80% were seen once. About 15% of the sample is in the top ten clones. There are a few counts of this clone. This clone's antigen is unknown. Within one base of it there is no much larger clone, and no base qualities were kept.

What the study reported, not specific to this receptor: Selection of PBMC samples for TCRB deep sequencing was based on availability. No apparent relationship was observed between pseudoprogression and alterations in the top peripheral T cell clonotypes detected by TCRB sequencing. Across multiple MHC alleles, vaccine-induced immune responses were seen in 85% to 95% of patients. According to the authors, sample limitations meant that analyses of patient blood samples could not be reproduced.

The time point tag for this specimen amounts to: week 11, during vaccination. Each vaccine dose was 300 ug of a 20-mer mutant IDH1 peptide in Montanide, given subcutaneously with topical imiquimod. Donors had newly diagnosed WHO grade 3 or 4 IDH1-mutant astrocytomas with loss of nuclear ATRX. The samples were drawn from NOA16, a multicentre, single-arm, open-label phase I trial in Germany that tested a mutant IDH1 peptide vaccine in humans for the first time. Genomic DNA for TCRB sequencing was extracted from EDTA blood using the DNeasy Blood and Tissue Kit. From its cysteine to its phenylalanine, the CDR3 spans 14 amino acids. The only DNA kept is the CDR3, 42 bases in frame from the first base. The CDR1 and CDR2 encoded by the germline V gene are KGHSY and FQNENV. V sheds 0 bases and J sheds 2 bases, leaving 8 bases between their ends.

The chain uses TRBV16 and TRBJ2-7, with the D gene call left open. The material sequenced was peripheral blood mononuclear cells (PBMCs), taken from a glioma patient whose treatment included an IDH1 peptide vaccine. The clonotype originates from a woman aged 30 to 39 with glioma. Some clones in this sample may be carry-over from other donors' samples. The CDR3 protein: CASSQSRSTYEQYF. In nucleotides, the sequence is TGTGCCAGCAGCCAATCGAGGTCCACCTACGAGCAGTACTTC.